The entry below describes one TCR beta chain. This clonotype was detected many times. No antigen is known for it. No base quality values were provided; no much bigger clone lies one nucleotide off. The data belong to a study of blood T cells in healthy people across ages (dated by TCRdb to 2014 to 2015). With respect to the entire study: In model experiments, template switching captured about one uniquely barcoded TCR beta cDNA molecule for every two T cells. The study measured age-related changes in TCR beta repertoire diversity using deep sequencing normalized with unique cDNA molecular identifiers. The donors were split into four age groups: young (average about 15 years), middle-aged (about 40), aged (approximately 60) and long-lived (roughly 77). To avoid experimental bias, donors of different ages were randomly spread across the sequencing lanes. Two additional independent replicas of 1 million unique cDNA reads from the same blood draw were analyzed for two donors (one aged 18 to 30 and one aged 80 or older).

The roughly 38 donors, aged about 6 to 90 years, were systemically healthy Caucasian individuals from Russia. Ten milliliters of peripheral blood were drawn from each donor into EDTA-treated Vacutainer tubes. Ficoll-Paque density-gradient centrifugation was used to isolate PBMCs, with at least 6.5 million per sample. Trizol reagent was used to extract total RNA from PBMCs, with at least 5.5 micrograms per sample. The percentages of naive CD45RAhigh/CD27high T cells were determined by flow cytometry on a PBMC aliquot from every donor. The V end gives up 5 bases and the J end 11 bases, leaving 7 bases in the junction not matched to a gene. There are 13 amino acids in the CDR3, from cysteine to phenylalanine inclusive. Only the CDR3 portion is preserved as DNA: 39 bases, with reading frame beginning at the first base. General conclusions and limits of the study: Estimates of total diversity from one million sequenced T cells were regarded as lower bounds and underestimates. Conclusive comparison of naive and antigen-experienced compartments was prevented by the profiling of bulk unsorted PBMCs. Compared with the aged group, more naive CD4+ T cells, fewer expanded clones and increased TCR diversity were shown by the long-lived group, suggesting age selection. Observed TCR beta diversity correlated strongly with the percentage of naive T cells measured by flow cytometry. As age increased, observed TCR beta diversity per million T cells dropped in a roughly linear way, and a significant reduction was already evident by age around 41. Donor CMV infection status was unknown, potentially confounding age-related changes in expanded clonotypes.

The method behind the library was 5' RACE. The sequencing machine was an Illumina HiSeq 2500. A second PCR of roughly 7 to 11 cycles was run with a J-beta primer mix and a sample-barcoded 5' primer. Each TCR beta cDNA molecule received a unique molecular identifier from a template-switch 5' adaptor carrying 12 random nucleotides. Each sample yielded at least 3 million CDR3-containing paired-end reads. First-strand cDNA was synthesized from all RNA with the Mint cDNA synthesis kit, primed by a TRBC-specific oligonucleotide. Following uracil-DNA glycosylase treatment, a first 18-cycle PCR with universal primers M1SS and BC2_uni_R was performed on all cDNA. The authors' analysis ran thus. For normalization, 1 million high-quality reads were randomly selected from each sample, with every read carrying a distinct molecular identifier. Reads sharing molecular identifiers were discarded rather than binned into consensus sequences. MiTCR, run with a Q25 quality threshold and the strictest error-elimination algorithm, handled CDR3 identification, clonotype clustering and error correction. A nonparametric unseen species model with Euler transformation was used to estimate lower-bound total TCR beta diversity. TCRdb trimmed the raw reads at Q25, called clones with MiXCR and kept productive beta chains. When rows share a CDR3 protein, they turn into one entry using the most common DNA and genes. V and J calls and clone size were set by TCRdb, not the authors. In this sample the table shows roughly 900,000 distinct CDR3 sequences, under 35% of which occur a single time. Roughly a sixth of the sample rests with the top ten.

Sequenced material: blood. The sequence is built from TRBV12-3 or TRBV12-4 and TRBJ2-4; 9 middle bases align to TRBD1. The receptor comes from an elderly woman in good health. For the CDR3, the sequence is CASSTPGQGFQYF. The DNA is TGTGCCAGCAGTACACCGGGACAGGGATTTCAGTACTTC.